The 17 T cell receptor beta chains in this list originate from one sample, sequenced in a study of beta chain features in type 1 diabetes. Study-wide results and caveats: Shortening that was moderate but significant affected the TCRB CDR3s of Type 1 diabetes patients in all four CD4+ subsets.

Reverse transcribing all isolated RNA meant expressed TCRB transcripts were sequenced. TCRdb keeps only in-frame clones here, not all; method: immunoSEQ multiplex PCR. The profile covers some 350,000 clones, with roughly 14% appearing a single time and roughly 0.015% taken by the ten largest. Their recognized antigens are unknown. Material: naive CD4+ T cells from blood. Receptors were obtained from a woman between 18 and 30 years old with type 1 diabetes.

The V and J genes are TRBV19 and TRBJ1-5; D is unclear. CDR1 is LNHDA, CDR2 SQIVND, per germline (reference sequence). Trimming cost V 4 bases and J 3 bases, with 10 bases left between them. The CDR3 loop spans 14 amino acids. The DNA of the CDR3 is TGTGCCAGTAGTAGAAGAGAATCCAATCAGCCCCAGCATTTT. This gives the protein CASSRRESNQPQHF.

This clone was seen a handful of times. The sample contains more than one DNA sequence encoding this CDR3. J is TRBJ2-1 and V is TRBV5-1; maybe TRBD1 (6 bases). V gave up 5 bases and J gave up 0 bases, with 12 bases separating them. Germline values: CDR1 SGHRS, CDR2 YFSETQ. The CDR3 totals 15 residues. The CDR3 sequence is CASSPGQSSYNEQFF. The CDR3 DNA is TGCGCCAGCAGTCCGGGACAAAGCTCCTACAATGAGCAGTTCTTC.

The J gene is TRBJ1-2, the V gene TRBV2, with a possible D match to TRBD1 (5 bases). The CDR3 length is 15 residues. CDR1 is SNHLY, CDR2 FYNNEI, per germline. Trimming removed 7 bases at V and 3 bases at J, with 18 bases between. DNA for the CDR3: TGTGCCAGCAAAGGGGTCCGGGCCCCCCACTATGGCTACACCTTC. It translates to CASKGVRAPHYGYTF.

This sequence joins TRBV2 and TRBJ2-7; a possible D gene is TRBD2 (5 bases). CDR1 is SNHLY, CDR2 FYNNEI, per germline. V was shortened by 4 bases and J by 4 bases, with 14 bases between the two germline ends. CDR3 length: 14 residues. The CDR3: CASSGGRGSYEQYF. DNA of the CDR3: TGTGCCAGCAGTGGCGGGCGTGGATCTTACGAGCAGTACTTC.

The sample holds a few counts of this clone. The chain has TRBV29-1 and TRBJ1-3; 9 nucleotides line up with TRBD1. The junction had 9 bases not matched to a gene; V was cut back by 6 bases and J by 0 bases. Per the germline V gene, CDR1 is SQVTM and CDR2 is ANQGSEA. This CDR3 is built from 16 residues. The CDR3, as DNA: TGCAGCGTCCCGGGACCGACAGGGGGCTCTGGAAACACCATATATTTT. Its protein is CSVPGPTGGSGNTIYF.

This chain links TRBV2 with TRBJ1-1, with a weak D call TRBD1 (6 bases). CDR1 and CDR2 (germline): SNHLY, FYNNEI. The CDR3 runs 13 residues. V lost 5 bases and J 2 bases, leaving 9 bases between the germline ends. Written as DNA, the CDR3 is TGTGCCAGCAGTCCGGACAGTAACACTGAAGCTTTCTTT. This encodes CASSPDSNTEAFF. Using reference TRBV2 and TRBJ1-1 for the parts outside the CDR3, the full variable domain is EPEVTQTPSHQVTQMGQEVILRCVPISNHLYFYWYRQILGQKVEFLVSFYNNEISEKSEIFDDQFSVERPDGSNFTLKIRSTKLEDSAMYFCASSPDSNTEAFFGQGTRLTVV.

The chain employs TRBV5-4 and TRBJ2-3, with 10 bases aligning to TRBD2. J lost 5 bases, V lost 1 base, and 4 bases had no gene match. Germline CDR1 reads SGHNT; CDR2 reads YYREEE (reference sequence). The CDR3 has 15 amino acids. The CDR3 sequence is CASSLTSGTIDTQYF. The CDR3 DNA follows: TGTGCCAGCAGCTTGACTAGCGGGACGATAGATACGCAGTATTTT.

This rearrangement joins TRBV7-9 to TRBJ1-5, with TRBD1 as a possible D gene (5 bases). Between the trimmed V and J ends, which lost 7 bases and 4 bases, there was a span of 11 bases. This CDR3 region has 13 residues. Germline V gene data show CDR1 as SEHNR and CDR2 as FQNEAQ (reference sequence). The CDR3 nucleotides are TGTGCCAGCATAGGGGTGGGAAATCAGCCCCAGCATTTT. Translation gives CASIGVGNQPQHF.

Regarding this clone: One end of the junction varies from germline; a read error may be responsible. The chain is built from TRBV7-2 and TRBJ2-5, with 9 bases that match TRBD1. This CDR3 region has 18 residues. Germline V lookup: CDR1 SGHTA, CDR2 FQGNSA. The CDR3 nucleotides read TGTGCCAGCACCTTAGTAGTGCCGGTGGGGACAGGGCAAGAGACCCAGTACTTC. Translating it yields CASTLVVPVGTGQETQYF.

This clone was detected only a few times. V usage is TRBV11-3 and J usage is TRBJ2-1; 7 bases are shared with TRBD1. This CDR3 is 14 amino acids long. CDR1 is SGHNT and CDR2 is YENEEA in the germline V gene. V lost 3 bases and J lost 12; bases outside the gene matches: 11. The CDR3 region is CASSLGQTIHGQFF. In nucleotides, the CDR3 is TGTGCCAGCAGCTTGGGACAGACAATTCACGGGCAGTTCTTC. Complete variable domain (other parts from reference TRBV11-3 and TRBJ2-1): EAGVVQSPRYKIIEKKQPVAFWCNPISGHNTLYWYLQNLGQGPELLIRYENEEAVDDSQLPKDRFSAERLKGVDSTLKIQPAELGDSAVYLCASSLGQTIHGQFFGPGTRLTVL.

This chain uses TRBV30 with TRBJ2-1; 7 nucleotides line up with TRBD2. The germline gives CDR1 GTSNPN, CDR2 SVGIG (reference sequence). The length of the CDR3 is 14 residues. V shed 0 bases, J shed 4 bases, and the junction held 3 bases outside the gene matches. For the CDR3, the DNA is TGTGCCTGGAGTGTAGCGGGGCTATACAATGAGCAGTTCTTC. Protein product: CAWSVAGLYNEQFF. Variable domain in full (rest from reference TRBV30 and TRBJ2-1): SQTIHQWPATLVQPVGSPLSLECTVEGTSNPNLYWYRQAAGRGLQLLFYSVGIGQISSEVPQNLSASRPQDRQFILSSKKLLLSDSGFYLCAWSVAGLYNEQFFGPGTRLTVL.

This sequence joins TRBV6-6 and TRBJ2-1; no reliable D call. The V gene lost 7 bases and the J gene lost 5 bases, with 12 bases spanning the gap. Germline assignment: CDR1 MNHNY and CDR2 SVGAGI (reference sequence). The CDR3 is made up of 13 amino acids. The CDR3: CASKSLPHNEQFF. The CDR3 coding sequence is TGTGCCAGCAAAAGTCTACCCCACAATGAGCAGTTCTTC.

This clone was observed a few times. The chain combines TRBV27 with TRBJ2-1; unclear D gene. Germline values: CDR1 MNHEY, CDR2 SMNVEV (reference sequence). Trimming took 6 bases from V and 4 from J, leaving 7 bases between them. The CDR3 is made up of 12 amino acids. Written as DNA, the CDR3 is TGTGCCAGCAGGACGGGTTACAATGAGCAGTTCTTC. Translating it yields CASRTGYNEQFF.

This clone was counted between two and nine times. The chain carries TRBV15 and TRBJ2-1; possible D gene TRBD2, 7 bases. The V end was cut by 3 bases, the J end by 6 bases, with 18 bases between. This CDR3 is built from 16 residues. In germline, CDR1 is LNHNV, CDR2 YYDKDF (reference sequence). The CDR3 is CATSRPLARGGNEQFF. CDR3 sequence (DNA): TGTGCCACCAGCAGGCCGCTAGCGAGGGGGGGCAATGAGCAGTTCTTC.

V is TRBV28 and J is TRBJ2-5, with TRBD1 as a possible D gene (6 bases). CDR3 size: 14 residues. V dropped 8 bases and J dropped 4 bases, with 17 bases sitting between them. The V gene's germline CDR1 is MDHEN and CDR2 SYDVKM. CDR3 nucleotide sequence: TGTGCCAGCGGGCAGGACAGATCGGTAGAGACCCAGTACTTC. As protein: CASGQDRSVETQYF.

The gene calls are TRBV30 and TRBJ2-3, with D possibly matching TRBD2 (6 bases). Germline lookup yields CDR1 GTSNPN and CDR2 SVGIG (reference sequence). V gave up 2 bases and J gave up 4 bases, with 10 bases separating them. CDR3 size: 13 residues. The CDR3, as DNA: TGTGCCTGGAGTCGGGGGTACGCAGATACGCAGTATTTT. It encodes CAWSRGYADTQYF. Using reference TRBV30 and TRBJ2-3 for the parts outside the CDR3, the full variable domain is SQTIHQWPATLVQPVGSPLSLECTVEGTSNPNLYWYRQAAGRGLQLLFYSVGIGQISSEVPQNLSASRPQDRQFILSSKKLLLSDSGFYLCAWSRGYADTQYFGPGTRLTVL.

Concerning this clone: The germline gene is not matched at one end of the junction; a read error may be the cause. The chain has TRBV11-1 and TRBJ2-7; 10 nucleotides match TRBD2. Germline CDR1 is SGHAT and CDR2 is FQDESV (reference sequence). The CDR3 runs 13 residues. The CDR3 coding sequence is TGTGCCAGCAGCCTAGCGGGAGCGGTCGAGCAGTACTTC. This gives the protein CASSLAGAVEQYF.